This TCR beta chain was captured by sequencing in a study of cytomegalovirus exposure and HLA in healthy donors. Germline values: CDR1 SGHRS, CDR2 YFSETQ. Trimming pared 3 bases from V and 5 bases from J, leaving 7 bases between. There are 12 residues in the CDR3. The PCR ran on 60 Vbeta and 13 Jbeta primers. Profiling relied on immunoSEQ multiplex PCR, and the TCRdb table lists in-frame clones only, not all of them. Counted here are about 190,000 clones, 74% occurring once; the ten biggest clones make up around 3.2%. Sequenced sample: PBMCs. The clonotype originates from a woman aged 25 to 39 in good health and CMV-seropositive. The chain carries TRBV5-1 and TRBJ2-3, with D uncertain. The CDR3 DNA follows: TGCGCCAGCAGCTCCTCGGGAGATACGCAGTATTTT. It encodes CASSSSGDTQYF.